Listed below are T cell receptor beta chains from one sample, sequenced in a study of T cells in Graves' hyperthyroidism and ophthalmopathy. TCRdb redid the calling of the multiplex PCR reads with MiXCR, one entry per CDR3 protein. The sample yields 300,000 to 400,000 distinct CDR3 sequences, 13% to 15% seen once. The specimen sequenced was blood. The receptor source for this set is a woman aged 25 to 39 with Graves' ophthalmopathy. CDR3s include the opening cysteine and the closing phenylalanine or tryptophan. The D gene is left open where the match is weak. The size entry is marked missing in some rows and otherwise reads once, few, many or a size class.

TRBV7-3	.	many	TRBJ2-2	CASRPEAAHRTGELFF
TRBV19	TRBD1	many	TRBJ2-2	CASNRQGPYTGELFF
TRBV9	TRBD1	many	TRBJ2-3	CASSVRGSEADTQYF
TRBV6-1	.	many	TRBJ1-5	CASSPIWQPQHF
TRBV25-1	.	.	TRBJ2-7	CASMMGVEQYF
TRBV28	.	.	TRBJ1-5	CASSLRVGEGGNQPQHF
TRBV7-3	TRBD2	.	TRBJ2-3	CASSLRSTSGSFGTDTQYF
TRBV28	.	many	TRBJ1-2	CASNPSYLEGYTF
TRBV19	TRBD2	.	TRBJ2-3	CASSAGGLSDTQYF
TRBV3-1	TRBD1	.	TRBJ2-1	CASSQTGGGKNEQFF
TRBV7-2	.	.	TRBJ2-1	CASSLLGQLAYNEQFF
TRBV15	.	few	TRBJ1-3	CATSRGKGRPNGNTIYF
TRBV20-1	TRBD2	many	TRBJ2-7	CSAGGTSAEYEQYF
TRBV15	TRBD1	few	TRBJ1-2	CATSRDPRQGYGYTF
TRBV12-3/TRBV12-4	.	many	TRBJ2-2	CASTWISSTGELFF
TRBV5-8	TRBD1	few	TRBJ2-1	CASSFIWDRGRSGGRNEQFF
TRBV5-6	TRBD1	many	TRBJ1-2	CASGRQGLYGYTF
TRBV6-4	TRBD2	many	TRBJ2-6	CASSDGGGSGANVLTF
TRBV2	.	many	TRBJ2-7	CASSEEGRGVAEQYF
TRBV11-3	TRBD1	many	TRBJ2-1	CASSSQGTGNEQFF
TRBV7-9	.	many	TRBJ2-5	CASSPYPGNSRETQYF
TRBV7-9	.	few	TRBJ2-1	CASSLATLEQFF
TRBV7-2	TRBD2	few	TRBJ2-3	CASSPGLAGETDTQYF
TRBV4-2	TRBD2	.	TRBJ2-7	CASSQAAPSGGVYEQYF
TRBV7-9	.	few	TRBJ1-4	CASSLLTDLTGEKLFF
TRBV27	.	.	TRBJ2-1	CASSYDGASYNEQFF
TRBV18	.	many	TRBJ2-1	CASSTSRSPLEQFF
TRBV28	.	few	TRBJ1-1	CASRLRLDTEAFF
TRBV2	.	many	TRBJ1-2	CASSEGQTYGYTF
TRBV27	.	many	TRBJ1-2	CASRTGRGLDYGYTF